One and the same sample provided the 12 T cell receptor beta chains below, sequenced in a study of post-analysis software for immune sequencing data. Their target antigens are unknown. Every TCR beta cDNA library bore unique molecular identifiers. TCRdb called the PCR reads again in MiXCR, with one record for every CDR3 protein. This sample carries around 700,000 distinct CDR3 sequences, 55% to 60% of them seen once, and the ten largest clones take 11%. Findings of the study overall: Relative to controls, patients had 4 or 5 TRBV segments at higher frequency, with TRBV5-6, TRBV5-1 and TRBV20-1 among these.

The material sequenced was blood. The source is a girl aged 2-9 years with multiple sclerosis.

This clonotype was seen a few times. This chain joins TRBV20-1 and TRBJ2-7; TRBD2 might be the D (6 bases). The CDR3 extends over 13 amino acids. V lost 6 bases and J lost 0, with 12 bases in between. Germline V gene sequence: CDR1 DFQATT, CDR2 SNEGSKA (reference sequence). CDR3 sequence reads: CSARVGGSYEQYF. In DNA form, the CDR3 reads TGCAGTGCCCGAGTGGGAGGCTCCTACGAGCAGTACTTC.

This clonotype was detected only a few times. The genes are TRBV6-5 and TRBJ2-7, with 9 bases lining up with TRBD1. Germline lookup yields CDR1 MNHEY and CDR2 SVGAGI. The CDR3 totals 15 residues. V lost 0 bases to trimming and J lost 1 base; unmatched junction nucleotides: 1. The CDR3 here is CASSYSGTGSYEQYF. DNA for the CDR3: TGTGCCAGCAGTTACTCCGGGACAGGGTCCTACGAGCAGTACTTC.

This chain connects TRBV29-1 to TRBJ1-5; a possible D gene is TRBD1 (6 bases). Germline loops: CDR1 SQVTM, CDR2 ANQGSEA. The CDR3 spans 15 residues. Trimming pared 2 bases from V and 0 bases from J, leaving 11 bases between. This CDR3 is CSVELPGASNQPQHF. CDR3 DNA: TGCAGCGTTGAATTACCAGGGGCTAGCAATCAGCCCCAGCATTTT.

The chain carries TRBV6-5 and TRBJ2-3; D is uncertain. Germline V gene sequence: CDR1 MNHEY, CDR2 SVGAGI. Deletions cut 5 bases from V and 1 base from J, with 10 bases between. The CDR3 extends over 14 amino acids. This CDR3 reads CASSRLVGTDTQYF. The DNA for the CDR3 is TGTGCCAGCAGTAGGTTAGTCGGCACAGATACGCAGTATTTT.

In the case of this clonotype: At one boundary the junction diverges from the germline segment, which might be a read error. The chain has TRBV2 and TRBJ2-1; 7 bases line up with TRBD1. The V gene's germline CDR1 is SNHLY and CDR2 FYNNEI. This CDR3 is built from 18 residues. CDR3 DNA sequence: TGTGCCAGCCAGAAGCCGACCCGGACAGGCGTCTCCTTCAATGAGCAGTTCTTC. Encoded protein: CASQKPTRTGVSFNEQFF. The full variable domain, with the rest looked up from reference TRBV2 and TRBJ2-1, is EPEVTQTPSHQVTQMGQEVILRCVPISNHLYFYWYRQILGQKVEFLVSFYNNEISEKSEIFDDQFSVERPDGSNFTLKIRSTKLEDSAMYFCASQKPTRTGVSFNEQFFGPGTRLTVL.

This clonotype was found once. The chain links TRBV7-8 to TRBJ1-4; 8 nucleotides line up with TRBD1. The CDR3 totals 16 residues. Germline CDR1 and CDR2: SGHVS and FQNEAQ. With 0 bases clipped from V and 5 bases from J, the junction kept 5 bases outside the gene matches. Written as DNA, the CDR3 is TGTGCCAGCAGCTTAGCGACCGGGACAGGAAATGAAAAACTGTTTTTT. Translating it yields CASSLATGTGNEKLFF.

The rearrangement links TRBV12-3 or TRBV12-4 to TRBJ2-3; D call uncertain. The germline V and J ends were trimmed by 4 bases and 0 bases, with 11 bases remaining between them. The CDR3 has 15 amino acids. The CDR3 nucleotides are TGTGCCAGCAGTTCCTCCATTCAGAGCACAGATACGCAGTATTTT. The encoded protein is CASSSSIQSTDTQYF.

The chain carries TRBV20-1 and TRBJ2-5; TRBD2 agrees at 10 bases. This CDR3 region has 14 residues. Per germline, CDR1 DFQATT and CDR2 SNEGSKA (reference sequence). V shed 4 bases and J 5 bases; nucleotides not matched to a gene: 7. This CDR3 is CSAITSGVGETQYF. In DNA form, the CDR3 reads TGCAGTGCTATCACTAGCGGGGTTGGGGAGACCCAGTACTTC.

Details on this clonotype: The junction departs from the called germline gene at one end, perhaps through a read error. This chain links TRBV2 with TRBJ1-5; D is ambiguous. The CDR3 has 15 amino acids. Germline assignment: CDR1 SNHLY and CDR2 FYNNEI. This CDR3 is CASSESGIANQPQHF. The CDR3 bases are TGTGCCAGTAGTGAATCGGGTATAGCCAATCAGCCCCAGCATTTT.

The gene calls are TRBV9 and TRBJ2-1, with D unclear. Trimming cost V 2 bases and J 6 bases, with 18 bases left between them. Germline V CDR1 and CDR2: SGDLS, YYNGEE. The length of the CDR3 is 16 residues. The CDR3 sequence: CASSVLDSEPSNEQFF. The CDR3 coding sequence is TGTGCCAGCAGCGTCCTAGACTCCGAACCCAGCAATGAGCAGTTCTTC.

V and J are TRBV5-1 and TRBJ2-7; tentatively, D is TRBD1 or TRBD2 (6 bases each). Germline values: CDR1 SGHRS, CDR2 YFSETQ. Trimming took 6 bases from V and 2 from J, leaving 15 bases between them. This CDR3 has 14 amino acids. CDR3 sequence (DNA): TGCGCCAGCAACGGTGGGGGGCACCCCTACGAGCAGTACTTC. It is translated as CASNGGGHPYEQYF.

The chain uses TRBV6-5 and TRBJ1-4; TRBD1 is a possible D gene (6 bases). Germline loops: CDR1 MNHEY, CDR2 SVGAGI. V was trimmed by 9 bases and J by 0 bases, leaving 8 bases between them. The CDR3 is 13 amino acids. This CDR3 is CASQGTTNEKLFF. Here the CDR3 DNA reads TGTGCCAGTCAGGGGACAACTAATGAAAAACTGTTTTTT.